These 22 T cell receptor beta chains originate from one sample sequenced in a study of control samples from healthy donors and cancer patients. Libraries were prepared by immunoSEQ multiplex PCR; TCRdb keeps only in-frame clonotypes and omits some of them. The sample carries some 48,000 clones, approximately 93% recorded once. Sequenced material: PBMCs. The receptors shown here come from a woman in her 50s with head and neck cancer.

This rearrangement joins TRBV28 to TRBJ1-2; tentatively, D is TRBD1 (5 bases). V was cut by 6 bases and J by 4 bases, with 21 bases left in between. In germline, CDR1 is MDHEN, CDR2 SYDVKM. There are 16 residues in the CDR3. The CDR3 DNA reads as TGTGCCAGCAGCCCCGGGACTTCCCCAATTCCCTATGGCTACACCTTC. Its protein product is CASSPGTSPIPYGYTF.

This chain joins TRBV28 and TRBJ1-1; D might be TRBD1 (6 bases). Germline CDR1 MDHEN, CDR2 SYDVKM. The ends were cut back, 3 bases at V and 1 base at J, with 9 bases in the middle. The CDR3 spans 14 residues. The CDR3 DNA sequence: TGTGCCAGCAGTTTGTTGACAGGGAACACTGAAGCTTTCTTT. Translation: CASSLLTGNTEAFF.

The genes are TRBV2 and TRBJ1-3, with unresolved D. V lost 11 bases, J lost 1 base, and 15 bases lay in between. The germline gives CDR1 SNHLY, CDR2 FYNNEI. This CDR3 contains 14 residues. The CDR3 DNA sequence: TGTGCCGGAAATCAGATTACGTCTGGAAACACCATATATTTT. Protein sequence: CAGNQITSGNTIYF.

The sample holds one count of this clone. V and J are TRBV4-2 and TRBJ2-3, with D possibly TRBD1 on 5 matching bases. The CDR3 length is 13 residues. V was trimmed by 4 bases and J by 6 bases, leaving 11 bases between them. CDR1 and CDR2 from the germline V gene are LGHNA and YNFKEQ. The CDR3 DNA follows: TGTGCCAGCAGCCCCCGGCAGGGCGATACGCAGTATTTT. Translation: CASSPRQGDTQYF.

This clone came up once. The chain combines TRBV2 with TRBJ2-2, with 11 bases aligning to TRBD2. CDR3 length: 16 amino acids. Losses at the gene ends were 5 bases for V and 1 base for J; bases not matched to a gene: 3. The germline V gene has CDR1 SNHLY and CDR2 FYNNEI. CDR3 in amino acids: CASSSGTSGNTGELFF. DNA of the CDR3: TGTGCCAGCAGTTCCGGGACTAGCGGGAACACCGGGGAGCTGTTTTTT.

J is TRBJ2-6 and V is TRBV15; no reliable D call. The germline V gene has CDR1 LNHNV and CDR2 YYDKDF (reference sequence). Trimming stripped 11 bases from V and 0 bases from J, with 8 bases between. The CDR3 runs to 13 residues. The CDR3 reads CAASGSGANVLTF. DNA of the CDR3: TGTGCCGCGTCGGGCTCTGGGGCCAACGTCCTGACTTTC.

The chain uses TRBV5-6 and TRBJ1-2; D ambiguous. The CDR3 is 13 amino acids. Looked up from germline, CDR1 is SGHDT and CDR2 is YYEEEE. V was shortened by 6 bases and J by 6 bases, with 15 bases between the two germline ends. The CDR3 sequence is CASTPAALDGYTF. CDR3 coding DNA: TGTGCCAGCACCCCGGCGGCCTTGGATGGCTACACCTTC.

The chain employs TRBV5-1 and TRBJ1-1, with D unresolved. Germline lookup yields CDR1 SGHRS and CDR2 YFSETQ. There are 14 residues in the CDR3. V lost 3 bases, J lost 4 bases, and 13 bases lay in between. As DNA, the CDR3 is TGCGCCAGCAGCTGGTCTACGGGAGGCACTGAAGCTTTCTTT. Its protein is CASSWSTGGTEAFF.

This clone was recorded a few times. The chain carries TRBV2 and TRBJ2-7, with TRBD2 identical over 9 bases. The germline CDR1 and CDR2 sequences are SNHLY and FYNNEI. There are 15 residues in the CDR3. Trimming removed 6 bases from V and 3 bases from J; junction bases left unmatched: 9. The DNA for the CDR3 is TGTGCCAGCAGCGACCGAGCGGGGGGCGTCTACGAGCAGTACTTC. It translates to CASSDRAGGVYEQYF.

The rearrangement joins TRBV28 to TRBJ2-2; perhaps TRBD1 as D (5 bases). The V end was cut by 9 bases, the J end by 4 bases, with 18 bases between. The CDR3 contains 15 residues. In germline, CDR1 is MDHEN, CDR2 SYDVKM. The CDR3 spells CASILGEIGTGELFF. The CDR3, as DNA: TGTGCCAGTATCCTAGGGGAAATCGGCACCGGGGAGCTGTTTTTT. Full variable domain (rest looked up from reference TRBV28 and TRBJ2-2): DVKVTQSSRYLVKRTGEKVFLECVQDMDHENMFWYRQDPGLGLRLIYFSYDVKMKEKGDIPEGYSVSREKKERFSLILESASTNQTSMYLCASILGEIGTGELFFGEGSRLTVL.

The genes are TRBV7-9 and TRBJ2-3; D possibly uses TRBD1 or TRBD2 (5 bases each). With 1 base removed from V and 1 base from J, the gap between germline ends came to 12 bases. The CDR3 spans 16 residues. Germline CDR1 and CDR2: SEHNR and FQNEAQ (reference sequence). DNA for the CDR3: TGTGCCAGCAGCTTAGGGGTTGGGGGTGGCACAGATACGCAGTATTTT. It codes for CASSLGVGGGTDTQYF.

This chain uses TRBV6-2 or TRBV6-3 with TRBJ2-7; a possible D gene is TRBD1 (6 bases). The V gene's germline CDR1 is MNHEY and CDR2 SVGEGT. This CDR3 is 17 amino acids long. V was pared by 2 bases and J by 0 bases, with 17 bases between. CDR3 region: CASSYPETGPSSYEQYF. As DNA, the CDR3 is TGTGCCAGCAGTTACCCCGAGACAGGTCCGAGCTCCTACGAGCAGTACTTC.

As DNA, the CDR3 is TGTGCCAGCAGCCAAGGGGTGGGACTAGCGCAGTATTTT. It specifies CASSQGVGLAQYF. The chain joins TRBV3-1 (or the pseudogene TRBV3-2) to TRBJ2-3; TRBD2 aligns across 8 bases. J lost 10 bases, V lost 1 base, and 4 bases had no gene match. In germline, CDR1 is LGHDT, CDR2 YNNKEL (reference sequence). The CDR3 has 13 residues.

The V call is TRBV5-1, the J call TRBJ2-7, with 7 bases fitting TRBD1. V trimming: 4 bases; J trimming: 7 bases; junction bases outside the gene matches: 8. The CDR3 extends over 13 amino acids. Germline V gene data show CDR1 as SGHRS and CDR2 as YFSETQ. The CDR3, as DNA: TGCGCCAGCAGCATAGGACAGGTCGGGGAGCAGTACTTC. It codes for CASSIGQVGEQYF.

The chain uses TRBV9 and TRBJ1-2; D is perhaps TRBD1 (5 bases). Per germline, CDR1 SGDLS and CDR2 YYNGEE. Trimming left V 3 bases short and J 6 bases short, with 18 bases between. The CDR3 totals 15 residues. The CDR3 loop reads CASSGGVGGGNGYTF. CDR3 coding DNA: TGTGCCAGCAGCGGCGGGGTCGGTGGGGGGAATGGCTACACCTTC.

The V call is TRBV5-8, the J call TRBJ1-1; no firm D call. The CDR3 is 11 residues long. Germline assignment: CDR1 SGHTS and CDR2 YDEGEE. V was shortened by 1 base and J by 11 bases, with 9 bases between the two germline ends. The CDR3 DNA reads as TGTGCCAGCAGCTTGTACCTAGGGGCTTTCTTT. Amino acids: CASSLYLGAFF.

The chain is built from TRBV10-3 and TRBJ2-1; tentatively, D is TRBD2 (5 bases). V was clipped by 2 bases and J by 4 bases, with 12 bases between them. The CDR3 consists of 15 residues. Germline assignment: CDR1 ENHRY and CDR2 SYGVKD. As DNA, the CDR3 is TGTGCCATCAGTGAGAGGGAGACCGATTACAATGAGCAGTTCTTC. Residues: CAISERETDYNEQFF.

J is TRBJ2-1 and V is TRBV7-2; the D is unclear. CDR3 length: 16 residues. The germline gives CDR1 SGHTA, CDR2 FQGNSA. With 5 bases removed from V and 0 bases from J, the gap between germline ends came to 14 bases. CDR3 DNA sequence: TGTGCCAGCAGCCAAGCCCATTCTAGCTCCTACAATGAGCAGTTCTTC. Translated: CASSQAHSSSYNEQFF.

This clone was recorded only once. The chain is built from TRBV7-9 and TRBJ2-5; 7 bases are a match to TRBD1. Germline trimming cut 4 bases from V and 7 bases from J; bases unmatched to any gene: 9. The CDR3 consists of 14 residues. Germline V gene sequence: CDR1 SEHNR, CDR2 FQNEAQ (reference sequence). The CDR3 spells CASSSDRAAGTQYF. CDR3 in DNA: TGTGCCAGCAGCTCCGACAGGGCCGCAGGGACCCAGTACTTC.

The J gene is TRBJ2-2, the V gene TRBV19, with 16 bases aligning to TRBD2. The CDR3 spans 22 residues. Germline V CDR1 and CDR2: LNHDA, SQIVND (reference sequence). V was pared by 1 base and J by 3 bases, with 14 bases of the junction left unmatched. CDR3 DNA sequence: TGTGCCAGTAGTATAGGCGCGGTATTGGGACTAGCGGGGGGGCAAGACACCGGGGAGCTGTTTTTT. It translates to CASSIGAVLGLAGGQDTGELFF.

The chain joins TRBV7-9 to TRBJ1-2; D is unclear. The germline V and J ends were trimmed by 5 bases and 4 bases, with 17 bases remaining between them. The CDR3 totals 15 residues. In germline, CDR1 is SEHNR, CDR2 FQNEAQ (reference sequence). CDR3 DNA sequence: TGTGCCAGCAGCCTTACCCCGGACGGACTCTATGGCTACACCTTC. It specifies CASSLTPDGLYGYTF.

This chain's CDR3 is CASSLLTGGAQTQYF. The CDR3 nucleotides are TGTGCCAGCTCACTCTTGACAGGGGGCGCGCAGACCCAGTACTTC. V is TRBV18 and J is TRBJ2-5, with 10 bases aligning to TRBD1. J gave up 6 bases and V 4 bases, and 8 bases lay outside the gene matches. The CDR3 spans 15 residues. Germline lookup yields CDR1 KGHSH and CDR2 LQKENI.